This TCR beta chain derives from a study of Graves' ophthalmopathy and Graves' hyperthyroidism. General observations from the study: Blood also contained most of the expanded thyroid clonotypes above 0.001 frequency.

Symptoms, serum thyroxine and TRAb, thyroid ultrasound, and orbital computed tomography formed the diagnostic basis. This clonotype was detected ten times or more. Its antigen is unidentified. The sequenced template was RNA, covering the TCR beta CDR3 region. The first-round RT-PCR employed HTBI primers together with the Qiagen OneStep RT-PCR kit. A multiplex PCR was then performed as the second round. Using its own MiXCR run on the multiplex PCR reads, TCRdb lists one record per CDR3 protein. The sample has about 400,000 distinct CDR3 sequences; 15% are singletons. The V gene's germline CDR1 is DFQATT and CDR2 SNEGSKA (reference sequence). The CDR3 covers 12 residues. The V and J ends lost 4 bases and 9 bases respectively, with 15 bases between them.

The chain joins TRBV20-1 to TRBJ1-1, with D hard to call. The source material was peripheral blood. The receptor was derived from a woman between 18 and 30 years old with stable Graves' hyperthyroidism. The CDR3 region is CSATRTGEKAFF. CDR3 bases: TGCAGTGCTACTAGGACGGGAGAAAAAGCTTTCTTT.